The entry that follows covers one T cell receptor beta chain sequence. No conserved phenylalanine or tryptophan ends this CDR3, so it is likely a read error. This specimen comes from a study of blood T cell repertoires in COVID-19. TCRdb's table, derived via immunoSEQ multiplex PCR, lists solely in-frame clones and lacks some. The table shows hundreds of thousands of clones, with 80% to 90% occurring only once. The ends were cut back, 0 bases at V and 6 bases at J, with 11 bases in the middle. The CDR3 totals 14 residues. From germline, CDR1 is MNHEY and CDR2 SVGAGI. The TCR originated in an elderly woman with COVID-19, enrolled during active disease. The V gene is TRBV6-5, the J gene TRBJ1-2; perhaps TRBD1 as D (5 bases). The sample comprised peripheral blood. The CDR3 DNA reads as TGTGCCAGCAGTTACTCAGGAGGGGTAGATGGCTACACCCTC. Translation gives CASSYSGGVDGYTL.